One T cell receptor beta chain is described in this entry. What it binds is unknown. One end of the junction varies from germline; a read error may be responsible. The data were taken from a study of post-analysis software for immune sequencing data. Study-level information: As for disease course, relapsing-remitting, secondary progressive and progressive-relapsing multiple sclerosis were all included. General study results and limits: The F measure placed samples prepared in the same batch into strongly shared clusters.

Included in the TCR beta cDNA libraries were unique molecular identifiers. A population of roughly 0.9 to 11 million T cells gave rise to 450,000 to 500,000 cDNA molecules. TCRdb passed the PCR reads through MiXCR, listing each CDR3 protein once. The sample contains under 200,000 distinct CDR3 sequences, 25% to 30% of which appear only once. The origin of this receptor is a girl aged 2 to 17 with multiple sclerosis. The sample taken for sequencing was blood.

The CDR3 spells CASSLGFSSNRPQHF. The CDR3 DNA is TGCGCCAGCAGCTTGGGGTTCTCGAGCAATCGGCCCCAGCATTTT. The chain employs TRBV5-1 and TRBJ1-5, with D unclear. CDR1 and CDR2 from the germline V gene are SGHRS and YFSETQ. The length of the CDR3 is 15 residues.